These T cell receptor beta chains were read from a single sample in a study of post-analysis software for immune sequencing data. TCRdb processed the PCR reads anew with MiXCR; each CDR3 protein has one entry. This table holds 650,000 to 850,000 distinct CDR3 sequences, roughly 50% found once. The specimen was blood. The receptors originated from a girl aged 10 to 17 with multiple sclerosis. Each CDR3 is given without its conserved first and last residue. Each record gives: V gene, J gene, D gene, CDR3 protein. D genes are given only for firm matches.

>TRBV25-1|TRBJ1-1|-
ARGGPEAF
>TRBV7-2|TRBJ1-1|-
ASTVGQNTEAF
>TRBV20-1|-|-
SARLTGAEQY
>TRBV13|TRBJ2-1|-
ASSLGLKDNEQF
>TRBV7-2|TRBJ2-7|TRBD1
ASSPTGGTYEQY
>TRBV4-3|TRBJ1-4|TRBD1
ASSHFGTGGSSDEKLF
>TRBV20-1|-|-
SARPGPYDGETQY
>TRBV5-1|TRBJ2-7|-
ASSSGKGGYEQY
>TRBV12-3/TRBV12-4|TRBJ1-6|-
ASSLGQADYSPLH
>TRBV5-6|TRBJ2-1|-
ASSFEAAASSSEQF
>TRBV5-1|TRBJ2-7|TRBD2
ASSFSTAGAYEQY
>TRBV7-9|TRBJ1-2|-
ASSLSPVVVDGYT
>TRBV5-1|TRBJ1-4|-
ASSLSSQGQLF
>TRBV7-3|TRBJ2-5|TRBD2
ASSLLAGNQETQY
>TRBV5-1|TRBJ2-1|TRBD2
ASSVGLAGTIEQF
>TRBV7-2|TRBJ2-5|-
ASSPSAETQY
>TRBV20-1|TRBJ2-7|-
SARGLLVTGTLGDEQY
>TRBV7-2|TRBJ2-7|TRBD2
ASSFELAAFSYEQY
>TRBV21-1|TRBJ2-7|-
ASSSSSRVVGSYEQY
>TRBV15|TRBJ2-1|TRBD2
ATLLAGGPGNEQF
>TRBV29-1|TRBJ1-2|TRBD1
SVANRGQGAGYT
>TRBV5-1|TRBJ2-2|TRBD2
ASSLGASGSTGELF
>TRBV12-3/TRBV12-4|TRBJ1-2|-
ASTSSGGGFYGHT
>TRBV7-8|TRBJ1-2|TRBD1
ASSARDRVDGYT
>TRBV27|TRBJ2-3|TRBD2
ASSSGLAEWSTDTQY
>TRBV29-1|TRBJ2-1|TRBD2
SVDGGRARNEQF
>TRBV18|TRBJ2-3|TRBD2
ASSQDASGISTDTQY
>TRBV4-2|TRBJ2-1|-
ASSQEGERSYNEQF
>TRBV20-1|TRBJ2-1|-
KPSNYNEQF
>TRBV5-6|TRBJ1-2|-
ASSPGGARGYT